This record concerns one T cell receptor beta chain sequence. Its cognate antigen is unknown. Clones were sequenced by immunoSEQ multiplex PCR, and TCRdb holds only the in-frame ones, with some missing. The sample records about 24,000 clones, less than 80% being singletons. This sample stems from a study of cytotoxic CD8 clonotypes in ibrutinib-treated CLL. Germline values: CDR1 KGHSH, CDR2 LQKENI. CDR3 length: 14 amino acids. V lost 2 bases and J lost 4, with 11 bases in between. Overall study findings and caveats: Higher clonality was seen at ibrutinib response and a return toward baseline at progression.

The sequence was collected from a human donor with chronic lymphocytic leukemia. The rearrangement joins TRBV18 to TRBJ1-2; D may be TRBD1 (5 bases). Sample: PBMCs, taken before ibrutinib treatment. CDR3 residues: CASSPGTDLYGYTF. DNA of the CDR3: TGTGCCAGCTCACCAGGGACGGATCTCTATGGCTACACCTTC.